This TCR beta chain was found in a study of cytomegalovirus exposure and HLA in healthy donors. Study findings and constraints: Trimming of TCR beta V- and J-genes showed a link, identified in a later analysis, to a missense DCLRE1C variant. Confirmation was obtained in vitro that a few CMV-associated chains are specific for CMV antigens.

It was with 60 Vbeta and 13 Jbeta primers that the PCR ran. Sequencing was performed with immunoSEQ multiplex PCR; in TCRdb, only in-frame clones are kept and a portion is missing. The data contain 150,000 to 200,000 clones, about 81% of them singletons. Germline V lookup: CDR1 SGHNT, CDR2 YYREEE (reference sequence). The length of the CDR3 is 16 residues. This clone was recorded a few times. Its matching antigen is unknown. Sequenced: PBMCs. The receptor's source is a man between 18 and 35 years old in good health and CMV-seronegative. The chain couples TRBV5-4 to TRBJ2-5; TRBD2 matches 7 bases. The DNA end lines up better with TRBJ2-7; the J call may be wrong. The CDR3 DNA follows: TGTGCCAGCAGCTTGGGGATTTCTGCGGGAGACAACGAGCAGTACTTC. This encodes CASSLGISAGDNEQYF.